Listed here are 10 T cell receptor beta chains from one sample, sequenced in a study of CXCR3-negative and CXCR3-positive naive CD8 T cells. Through 5' RACE with UMI labels, the TRB cDNA libraries were prepared. TCRdb reanalyzed the 5' RACE reads, giving one entry per CDR3 protein sequence and no DNA. The listing records 100,000 to 150,000 distinct CDR3 sequences. Sample: naive CXCR3- CD8+ T cells from blood. Subset: CD45RO-CCR7+CD27+CD95- naive CD8+ T cells lacking CXCR3 (TNR3-). The source of these receptors is a human donor in good health. Some clones in this sample may be carry-over from other donors' samples.

The V and J genes are TRBV28 and TRBJ2-5; TCRdb reports TRBD2, a call that lacks DNA to check it against. The germline V gene has CDR1 MDHEN and CDR2 SYDVKM. The length of the CDR3 is 16 residues. CDR3 loop: CASSPWTSGGGATQYF.

This sequence joins TRBV4-1 and TRBJ1-2; checking the TCRdb D call of TRBD1 is not possible without DNA. Germline V gene data show CDR1 as MGHRA and CDR2 as YSYEKL. CDR3 length equals 15 residues. This CDR3 reads CASSQERTGLYGYTF.

V is TRBV7-8 and J is TRBJ2-7. This CDR3 is built from 17 residues. Germline V lookup: CDR1 SGHVS, CDR2 FQNEAQ. The CDR3 sequence: CASSPQEPVGPIYEQYF.

The J gene is TRBJ2-3, the V gene TRBV20-1; the D call from TCRdb, TRBD2, cannot be confirmed without DNA. The CDR3 has 16 amino acids. CDR1 and CDR2 from the germline V gene are DFQATT and SNEGSKA (reference sequence). CDR3 amino acids: CSARGLIAGVEDTQYF.

The chain combines TRBV29-1 with TRBJ2-1; with no DNA, the TCRdb D assignment of TRBD2 cannot be verified. CDR1 SQVTM and CDR2 ANQGSEA come from the germline V gene. CDR3 length equals 18 residues. CDR3 amino acids: CSGTGGLASESSYNEQFF.

The chain joins TRBV14 to TRBJ1-2; checking the TCRdb D call of TRBD1 is not possible without DNA. Germline values: CDR1 SGHDN, CDR2 FVKESK. CDR3 length equals 16 residues. The CDR3 is CASSQSLTGGGYGYTF.

The CDR3 protein is CASSYNYNEQFF. The chain couples TRBV12-3 or TRBV12-4 to TRBJ2-1. The CDR3 spans 12 residues.

The J gene is TRBJ2-1, the V gene TRBV7-9; TCRdb designates TRBD1, a call that cannot be tested without DNA. Germline values: CDR1 SEHNR, CDR2 FQNEAQ (reference sequence). CDR3 size: 18 residues. The CDR3 region is CASSSNIRPASNYNEQFF.

This chain connects TRBV27 to TRBJ2-1; TCRdb gives TRBD2 as the D gene, but with no DNA this cannot be confirmed. CDR1 and CDR2 from the germline V gene are MNHEY and SMNVEV (reference sequence). The CDR3 covers 16 residues. This CDR3 is CASRTYSGSSRNEQFF.

This sequence joins TRBV15 and TRBJ1-1. The CDR3 is 12 amino acids. The V gene's germline CDR1 is LNHNV and CDR2 YYDKDF (reference sequence). The CDR3 protein is CATSTDRAEAFF.